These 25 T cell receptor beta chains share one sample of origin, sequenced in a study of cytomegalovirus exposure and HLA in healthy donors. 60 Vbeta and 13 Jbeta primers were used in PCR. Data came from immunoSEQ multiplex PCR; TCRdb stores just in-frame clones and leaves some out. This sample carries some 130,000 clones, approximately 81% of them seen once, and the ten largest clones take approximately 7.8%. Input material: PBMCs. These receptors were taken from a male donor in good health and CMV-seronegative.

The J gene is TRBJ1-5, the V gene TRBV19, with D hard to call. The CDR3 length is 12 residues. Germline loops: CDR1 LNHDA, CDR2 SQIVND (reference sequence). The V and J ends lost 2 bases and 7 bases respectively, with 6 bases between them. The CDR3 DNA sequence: TGTGCCAGTAGTATATTGAGACAGCCCCAGCATTTT. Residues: CASSILRQPQHF.

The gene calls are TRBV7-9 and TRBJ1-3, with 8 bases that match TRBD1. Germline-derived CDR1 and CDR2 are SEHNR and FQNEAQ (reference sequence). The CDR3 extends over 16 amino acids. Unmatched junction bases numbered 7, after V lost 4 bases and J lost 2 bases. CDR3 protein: CASSSLQGAPGNTIYF. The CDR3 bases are TGTGCCAGCAGCTCTCTTCAGGGGGCGCCTGGAAACACCATATATTTT.

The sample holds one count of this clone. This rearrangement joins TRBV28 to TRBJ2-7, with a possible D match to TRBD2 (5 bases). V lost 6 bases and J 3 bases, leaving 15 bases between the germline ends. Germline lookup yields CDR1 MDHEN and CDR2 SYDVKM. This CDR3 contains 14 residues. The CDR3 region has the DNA TGTGCCAGCAGCCCCGGGATTGAGATCTACGAGCAGTACTTC. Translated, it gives CASSPGIEIYEQYF.

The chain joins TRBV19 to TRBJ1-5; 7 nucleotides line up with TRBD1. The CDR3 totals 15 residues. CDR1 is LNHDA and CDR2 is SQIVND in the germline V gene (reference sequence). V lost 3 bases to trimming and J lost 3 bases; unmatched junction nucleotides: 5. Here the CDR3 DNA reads TGTGCCAGTAGTATCCAGACAGGGCACAATCAGCCCCAGCATTTT. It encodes CASSIQTGHNQPQHF.

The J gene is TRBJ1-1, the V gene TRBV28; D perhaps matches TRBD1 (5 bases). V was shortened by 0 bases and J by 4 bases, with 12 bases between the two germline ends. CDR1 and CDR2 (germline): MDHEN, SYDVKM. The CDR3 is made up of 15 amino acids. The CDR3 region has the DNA TGTGCCAGCAGTTTATGGGCGGGGGATAGCACTGAAGCTTTCTTT. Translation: CASSLWAGDSTEAFF.

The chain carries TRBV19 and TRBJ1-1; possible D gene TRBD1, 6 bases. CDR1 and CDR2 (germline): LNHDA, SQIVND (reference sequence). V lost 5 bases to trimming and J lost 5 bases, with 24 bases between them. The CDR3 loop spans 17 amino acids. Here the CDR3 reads CASSWKLWAGAWTEAFF. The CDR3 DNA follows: TGTGCCAGTAGTTGGAAATTATGGGCAGGGGCATGGACTGAAGCTTTCTTT.

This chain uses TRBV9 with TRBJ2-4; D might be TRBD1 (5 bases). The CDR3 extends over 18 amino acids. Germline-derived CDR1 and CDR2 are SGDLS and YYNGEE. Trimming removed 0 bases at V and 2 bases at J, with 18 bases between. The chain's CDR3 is CASSVVRQFAKTKNIQYF. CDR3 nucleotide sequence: TGTGCCAGCAGCGTAGTCCGACAGTTCGCGAAGACCAAAAACATTCAGTACTTC.

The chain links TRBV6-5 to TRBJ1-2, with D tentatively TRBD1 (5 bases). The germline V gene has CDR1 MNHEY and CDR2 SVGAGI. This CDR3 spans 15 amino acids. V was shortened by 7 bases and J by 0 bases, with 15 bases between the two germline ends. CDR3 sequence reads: CASTLGRGANYGYTF. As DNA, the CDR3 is TGTGCCAGCACATTGGGGCGAGGAGCTAACTATGGCTACACCTTC.

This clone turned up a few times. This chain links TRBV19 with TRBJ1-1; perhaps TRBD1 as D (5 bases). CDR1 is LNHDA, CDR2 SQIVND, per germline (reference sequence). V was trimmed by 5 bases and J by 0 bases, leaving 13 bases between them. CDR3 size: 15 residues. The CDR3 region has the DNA TGTGCCAGTAGTTTACTGGGGGGATTGAACACTGAAGCTTTCTTT. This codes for CASSLLGGLNTEAFF.

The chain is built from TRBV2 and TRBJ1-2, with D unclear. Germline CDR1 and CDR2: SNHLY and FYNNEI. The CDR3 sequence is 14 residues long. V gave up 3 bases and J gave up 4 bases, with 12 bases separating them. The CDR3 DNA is TGTGCCAGCAGTGAGGAAAGCCAGGCCTATGGCTACACCTTC. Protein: CASSEESQAYGYTF.

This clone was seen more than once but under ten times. The CDR3 DNA is TGTGCCAGCAGCTTGGGGACAGGCCCTGAAGCTTTCTTT. Its translation: CASSLGTGPEAFF. J is TRBJ1-1 and V is TRBV5-4; TRBD1 matches 7 bases. The CDR3 has 13 residues. After removal of 0 bases from V and 6 bases from J, the junction contained 2 bases not matched to a gene. Germline V gives CDR1 SGHNT, CDR2 YYREEE (reference sequence).

The CDR3, as DNA: TGTGCCAGCACCCACAGCTTCCCCTCCGATACGCAGTATTTT. Translation gives CASTHSFPSDTQYF. The V gene is TRBV27, the J gene TRBJ2-3; no clear D. Trimming removed 7 bases from V and 6 bases from J, with 17 bases in between. CDR1 and CDR2 (germline): MNHEY, SMNVEV (reference sequence). This CDR3 region has 14 residues.

The CDR3 sequence is CASSRLNEQFF. CDR3 bases: TGTGCCAGCAGCAGACTCAATGAGCAGTTCTTC. The chain is built from TRBV7-8 and TRBJ2-1, with D uncertain. Germline CDR1 and CDR2: SGHVS and FQNEAQ. V was pared by 5 bases and J by 6 bases, with 5 bases between. The CDR3 sequence is 11 residues long.

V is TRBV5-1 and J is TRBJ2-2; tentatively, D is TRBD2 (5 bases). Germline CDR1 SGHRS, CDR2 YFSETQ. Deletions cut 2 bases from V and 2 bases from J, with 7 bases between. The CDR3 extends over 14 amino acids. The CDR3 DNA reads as TGCGCCAGCAGCTTTGAGGGAAACACCGGGGAGCTGTTTTTT. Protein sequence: CASSFEGNTGELFF.

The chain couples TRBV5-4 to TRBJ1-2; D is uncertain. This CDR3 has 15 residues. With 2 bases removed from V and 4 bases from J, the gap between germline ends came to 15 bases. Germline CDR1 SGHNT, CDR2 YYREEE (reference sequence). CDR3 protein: CASSFALRQAYGYTF. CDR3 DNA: TGTGCCAGCAGCTTTGCCCTCCGGCAGGCCTATGGCTACACCTTC.

As DNA, the CDR3 is TGTGCCAGCAGCTTGTGGGGGGTTGGGTTCGCTGAAGCTTTCTTT. Its protein product is CASSLWGVGFAEAFF. The chain couples TRBV5-4 to TRBJ1-1, with D tentatively TRBD1 (5 bases). Trimming shortened V by 1 base and J by 6 bases, and 16 bases separated the two germline ends. The CDR3 extends over 15 amino acids. CDR1 and CDR2 from the germline V gene are SGHNT and YYREEE (reference sequence).

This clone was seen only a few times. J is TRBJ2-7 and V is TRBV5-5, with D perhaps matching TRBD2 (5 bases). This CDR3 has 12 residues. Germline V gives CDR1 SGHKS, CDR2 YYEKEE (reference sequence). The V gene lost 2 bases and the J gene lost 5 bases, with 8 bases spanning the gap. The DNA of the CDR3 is TGTGCCAGCAGCTTCGGGATAGACGAGCAGTACTTC. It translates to CASSFGIDEQYF.

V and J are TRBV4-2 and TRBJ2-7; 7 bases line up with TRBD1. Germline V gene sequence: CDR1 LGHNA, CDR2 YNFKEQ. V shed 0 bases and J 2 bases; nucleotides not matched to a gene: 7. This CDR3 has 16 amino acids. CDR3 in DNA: TGTGCCAGCAGCCAAGAAAAGTCAGGGGGTACCTACGAGCAGTACTTC. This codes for CASSQEKSGGTYEQYF.

The chain's CDR3 is CSVGEGPWGGNTIYF. DNA of the CDR3: TGCAGCGTTGGTGAGGGTCCATGGGGTGGAAACACCATATATTTT. The V and J genes are TRBV29-1 and TRBJ1-3; no clear D gene. Germline assignment: CDR1 SQVTM and CDR2 ANQGSEA. The CDR3 extends over 15 amino acids. V was shortened by 4 bases and J by 3 bases, with 16 bases between the two germline ends.

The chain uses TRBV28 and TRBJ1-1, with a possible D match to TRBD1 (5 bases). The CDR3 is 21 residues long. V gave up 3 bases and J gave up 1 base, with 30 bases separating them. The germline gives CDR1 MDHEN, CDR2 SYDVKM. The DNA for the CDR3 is TGTGCCAGCAGTTTGTCCTCGGCGGTATGGGGCAGGGTCGGGTGGAACACTGAAGCTTTCTTT. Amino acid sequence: CASSLSSAVWGRVGWNTEAFF. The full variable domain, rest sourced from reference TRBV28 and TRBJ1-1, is DVKVTQSSRYLVKRTGEKVFLECVQDMDHENMFWYRQDPGLGLRLIYFSYDVKMKEKGDIPEGYSVSREKKERFSLILESASTNQTSMYLCASSLSSAVWGRVGWNTEAFFGQGTRLTVV.

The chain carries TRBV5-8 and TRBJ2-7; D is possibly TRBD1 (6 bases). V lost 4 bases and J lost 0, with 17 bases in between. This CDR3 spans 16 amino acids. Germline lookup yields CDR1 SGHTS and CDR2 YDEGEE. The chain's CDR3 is CASSGPGHQGSYEQYF. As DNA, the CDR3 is TGTGCCAGCAGCGGTCCGGGACACCAGGGCTCCTACGAGCAGTACTTC.

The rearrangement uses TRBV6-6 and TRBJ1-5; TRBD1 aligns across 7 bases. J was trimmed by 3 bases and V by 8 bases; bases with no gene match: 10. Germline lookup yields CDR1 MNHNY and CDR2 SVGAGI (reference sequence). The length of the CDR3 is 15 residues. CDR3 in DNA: TGTGCCAGCCTCCGCGGGACAGTCTTCAATCAGCCCCAGCATTTT. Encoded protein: CASLRGTVFNQPQHF.

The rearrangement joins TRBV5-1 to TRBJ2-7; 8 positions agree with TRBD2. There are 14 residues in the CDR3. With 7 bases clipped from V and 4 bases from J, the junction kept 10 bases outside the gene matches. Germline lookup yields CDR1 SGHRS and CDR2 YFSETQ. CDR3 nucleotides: TGCGCCAGCCGGGAGGGCACCTCAAATTACGAGCAGTACTTC. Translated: CASREGTSNYEQYF.

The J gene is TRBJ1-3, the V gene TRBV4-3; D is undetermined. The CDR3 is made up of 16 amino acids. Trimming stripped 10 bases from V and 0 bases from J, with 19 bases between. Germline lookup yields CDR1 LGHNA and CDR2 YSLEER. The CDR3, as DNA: TGCGCCACCCCCCGAGTGGGCCCTTACTCTGGAAACACCATATATTTT. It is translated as CATPRVGPYSGNTIYF.

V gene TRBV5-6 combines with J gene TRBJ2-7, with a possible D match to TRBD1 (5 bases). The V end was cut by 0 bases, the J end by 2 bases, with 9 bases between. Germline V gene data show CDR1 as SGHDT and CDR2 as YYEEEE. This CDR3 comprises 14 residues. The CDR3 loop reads CASSLGSGTYEQYF. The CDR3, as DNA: TGTGCCAGCAGCTTGGGGTCAGGGACCTACGAGCAGTACTTC.